This TCR beta chain originates from a study of PD-1 blockade in classical Hodgkin lymphoma. The protocol was immunoSEQ multiplex PCR, while the TCRdb copy is restricted to in-frame clones and leaves out a portion. The table shows approximately 44,000 clones, with roughly 70% occurring only once. Sample time point: cycle 4 day 1 (C4D1), after around six weeks of nivolumab. Patients all relapsed after autologous stem cell transplantation, and there was variation in brentuximab vedotin exposure. The ends were cut back, 2 bases at V and 6 bases at J, with 16 bases in the middle. The CDR3 extends over 16 amino acids. The germline CDR1 and CDR2 sequences are LGHNA and YSLEER.

The sample here was peripheral blood mononuclear cells (PBMCs), taken before the fourth cycle of nivolumab. This clonotype was sampled from a human donor with classical Hodgkin lymphoma. The chain uses TRBV4-3 and TRBJ1-4, with TRBD1 as a possible D gene (5 bases). The CDR3 sequence is CASSQSQREGYEKLFF. DNA of the CDR3: TGCGCCAGCAGCCAAAGTCAACGGGAGGGGTATGAAAAACTGTTTTTT.